This T cell receptor (beta chain) was retrieved from a study of T cell responses to AZD1222 COVID-19 vaccine. Whole-study findings and limits: Targets within unmutated variant regions were reportedly found for nearly half of spike-specific TCRs. When two AZD1222 doses had been given, Spike-specific TCR breadth and depth rose. The donor cohort was predominantly white British with a female majority, and clonal diversity may have been underestimated.

Deletions cut 5 bases from V and 10 bases from J, with 8 bases between. The CDR3 contains 11 residues. Generated by immunoSEQ multiplex PCR, the TCRdb table keeps only in-frame clones and is missing some. This sample carries approximately 110,000 clones, around 90% of them seen once, and the ten largest clones take roughly 2.5%. This clone occurred a few times. Its antigen is unknown. The rearrangement joins TRBV12-3 or TRBV12-4 to TRBJ1-4; D not resolved. The sequence was obtained from an adult who received the AZD1222 COVID-19 vaccine. The sample consisted of peripheral blood, taken 28 days after the second AZD1222 dose. The CDR3 DNA follows: TGTGCCAGCAGTCAACGGGGAAAACTGTTTTTT. Protein product: CASSQRGKLFF.